The TCR beta chain described here comes from a study of neoadjuvant anti-PD-1 for oral cavity cancer (dated by TCRdb to the early 2020s). About the study as a whole: Before curative-intent surgical resection, most patients were given three to four biweekly doses of nivolumab at 3 mg/kg. Patients with complete response, partial response or stable disease by RECIST 1.1 were defined as responders, whereas patients with progression were defined as non-responders. A fourth nivolumab dose was given around day 43 to patients without progression, and definitive surgical resection was performed in those patients on days 50-56. There were 12 patients in the parent correlative cohort, and the response rate was approximately 36%. General findings and caveats noted by the study authors: After neoadjuvant nivolumab, non-responders showed significantly higher T cell clonality (Gini index) in PBMCs than responders did. TCR analyses included only three patients per response group, and the authors called for larger cohorts for validation. Higher pretreatment blood Treg/Th17 ratios correlated with higher pretreatment blood TCRbeta clonality and lower post-treatment tumor TCRbeta clonality.

The time point label of this sample denotes: after neoadjuvant nivolumab, at surgical resection. The patients had newly diagnosed stage II-IVA oral cavity squamous cell carcinoma and had not received any prior systemic or radiation treatment. The cohort consisted of patients with HPV-negative, locally advanced oral cavity squamous cell carcinoma. Peripheral blood mononuclear cells were analyzed directly and were not maintained or expanded in culture. The samples were obtained from a longitudinal correlative study of a single-arm phase II trial testing neoadjuvant nivolumab in oral cavity squamous cell carcinoma. Genomic DNA-based TCRbeta sequencing was performed on subject-matched pre- and post-treatment PBMCs and tumors from three responders and three non-responders. Peripheral blood mononuclear cells were collected once before nivolumab treatment and again after treatment, at the time of surgery. The Maxwell RSC DNA from Cells kit was used to isolate genomic DNA from PBMCs.

PBMC libraries used mostly roughly 500 ng of input genomic DNA for deep sequencing, with six replicates per sample. The immunoSEQ hsTCRbeta kit was used to prepare TCRbeta libraries, following the manufacturer's instructions. The finished libraries were brought together in one pool at approximately 3.1 nM, which was then read using an Illumina NovaSeq 6000 S4 flow cell. Per the source publication's procedure: Raw data preprocessing and quality control were performed with the immunoSEQ Analyzer. The analysis was restricted to productive rearrangements, with each unique CDR3 amino acid sequence defining a clonotype. Repertoire clonality was estimated as the Gini-Simpson index, computed with the R package tcR. Student's t test was used to compare Gini indices, while Pearson correlation assessed associations with tumor size change. TCRdb's version of the immuneACCESS table is confined to in-frame rearrangements and falls short of the full clone set. An unresolved V gene accounts for under half of the shortfall where checked; the remainder is of unknown origin. V and J calls and clone size are as listed in that table; D and trimming were resolved from the DNA. For this sample there are about 42,000 clones; approximately 80% appear just once. The ten largest clones capture roughly 4.9% of the sample.

With regard to this clone: Its binding antigen is unknown. No much larger clone exists at a distance of one base, and base qualities are not known.

Material: PBMCs, obtained after nivolumab (anti-PD-1) treatment. This sequence originates from a person between 35 and 79 years old with oral cavity squamous cell carcinoma.

In nucleotides, the sequence is TGTGCCAGCAGCTCATGGACAGGTACCACTGAAGCTTTCTTT. It codes for CASSSWTGTTEAFF. The chain employs TRBV7-8 and TRBJ1-1, with 7 middle bases fitting TRBD1. Based on the germline V gene, the CDR1 and CDR2 sequences are SGHVS and FQNEAQ. V is trimmed back by 4 bases and J by 4 bases, and the junction contains 6 bases that no gene match accounts for. The CDR3 has 14 amino acids, counting the end cysteine and phenylalanine. The retained sequence is limited to the CDR3, 42 bases, with the frame set at the first base.